This T cell receptor (beta chain) originates from a study of cytomegalovirus exposure and HLA in healthy donors. Broader study findings: The authors later found TCR association rates varying by HLA locus, with DRB1 most and HLA-C fewest.

About this clone: Its antigen is still unknown.

Primers included in the PCR were 60 Vbeta and 13 Jbeta primers. In the authors' methods: Around 83 million unique TCR beta chains, 8.5 million to 14 million shared, were counted in a later analysis. Profiling relied on immunoSEQ multiplex PCR, and the TCRdb table lists in-frame clones only, not all of them. The V and J calls and the clone size are those of that table, but D and trimming were determined from the DNA. The sample shows roughly 110,000 clones, roughly 82% of them seen only once. The CDR3 has 18 residues. Germline trimming cut 0 bases from V and 4 bases from J; bases unmatched to any gene: 14. The V gene's germline CDR1 is MGHRA and CDR2 YSYEKL.

This TCR derives from a male donor in good health and CMV-seronegative. The V gene is TRBV4-1, the J gene TRBJ1-2; 7 bases align to TRBD1. The sample consisted of PBMCs. The CDR3 sequence is CASSQDQERGLRVYGYTF. CDR3 nucleotide sequence: TGCGCCAGCAGCCAAGATCAGGAGAGGGGGCTACGGGTCTATGGCTACACCTTC.